A single sample gave rise to the 20 T cell receptor beta chains below, sequenced in a study of blood T cell repertoires in COVID-19. Clones were sequenced by immunoSEQ multiplex PCR, and TCRdb holds only the in-frame ones, with some missing. The sample records around 140,000 clones, around 88% being singletons. The source material was peripheral blood. These receptors were taken from a man aged 45 to 65 with active or convalescent COVID-19.

The rearrangement joins TRBV25-1 to TRBJ2-3; 12 nucleotides align to TRBD2. CDR3 length equals 16 residues. V lost 4 bases and J lost 2; bases outside the gene matches: 4. CDR1 is MGHDK, CDR2 SYGVNS, per germline. The CDR3 here is CASSARTSGDTDTQYF. CDR3 DNA sequence: TGTGCCAGCAGTGCCAGGACTAGCGGGGACACAGATACGCAGTATTTT.

The rearrangement links TRBV7-2 to TRBJ2-2, with D perhaps TRBD2 (6 bases). The CDR3 loop spans 14 amino acids. V dropped 6 bases and J dropped 2 bases, with 10 bases sitting between them. CDR1 is SGHTA and CDR2 is FQGNSA in the germline V gene. Here the CDR3 reads CASRPGVNTGELFF. CDR3 nucleotides: TGTGCCAGCAGACCGGGGGTTAACACCGGGGAGCTGTTTTTT.

This chain links TRBV5-1 with TRBJ2-1; possible D gene TRBD1, 5 bases. This CDR3 region has 13 residues. Per the germline V gene, CDR1 is SGHRS and CDR2 is YFSETQ. The V gene lost 4 bases and the J gene lost 13 bases, with 18 bases spanning the gap. The CDR3 nucleotides are TGCGCCAGCAGCCTGGAAGGGGCCCCAACTCAGTTCTTC. Its translation is CASSLEGAPTQFF.

The gene calls are TRBV5-6 and TRBJ1-6, with TRBD1 matching over 10 bases. With 4 bases clipped from V and 10 bases from J, the junction kept 5 bases outside the gene matches. The CDR3 sequence is 14 residues long. CDR1 is SGHDT and CDR2 is YYEEEE in the germline V gene. DNA of the CDR3: TGTGCCAGCAGCACCGGGACAGGGGCCTCACCCCTCCACTTT. It is translated as CASSTGTGASPLHF.

Turning to this clone: This same CDR3 is encoded by further DNA sequences in the sample. This chain uses TRBV18 with TRBJ1-3; 7 nucleotides match TRBD1. Trimming cost V 1 base and J 1 base; bases outside gene matches: 4. The CDR3 runs 16 residues. From germline, CDR1 is KGHSH and CDR2 LQKENI. CDR3: CASSPQGAISGNTIYF. The CDR3 nucleotides are TGTGCCAGCTCACCACAGGGGGCGATATCTGGAAACACCATATATTTT.

The chain uses TRBV12-3 or TRBV12-4 and TRBJ1-1; D ambiguous. Trimming stripped 3 bases from V and 1 base from J, with 6 bases between. The CDR3 extends over 13 amino acids. The CDR3 here is CASSLKANTEAFF. The CDR3, as DNA: TGTGCCAGCAGTTTGAAAGCGAACACTGAAGCTTTCTTT.

This chain joins TRBV24-1 and TRBJ1-3; perhaps TRBD1 as D (6 bases). Trimming took off 4 bases at V and 0 bases at J, with 9 bases between the two ends. The CDR3 is 15 residues long. The germline V gene has CDR1 KGHDR and CDR2 SFDVKD. The CDR3 bases are TGTGCCACCAGTGAGACAGGCAGCTCTGGAAACACCATATATTTT. It codes for CATSETGSSGNTIYF.

The rearrangement links TRBV10-2 to TRBJ1-4; D possibly corresponds to TRBD1 (6 bases). The germline V gene encodes CDR1 WSHSY and CDR2 SAAADI. CDR3 length: 15 amino acids. V lost 3 bases and J lost 8, with 16 bases in between. The CDR3 DNA reads TGCGCCAGCAGTGAATTCGGGGGGCACGACGAAAAACTGTTTTTT. This codes for CASSEFGGHDEKLFF.

The CDR3 coding sequence is TGTGCCAGCAGTTTATCGCGGGGGACAGGGTTGCCCTACGAGCAGTACTTC. Amino acid sequence: CASSLSRGTGLPYEQYF. V and J are TRBV27 and TRBJ2-7, with TRBD1 matching over 9 bases. Germline CDR1 MNHEY, CDR2 SMNVEV (reference sequence). Trimming at V came to 0 bases and at J to 2 bases, leaving 8 bases not matched to a gene. The CDR3 is 17 residues long.

The V gene is TRBV19, the J gene TRBJ1-1; D might be TRBD1 (5 bases). Trimming shortened V by 9 bases and J by 1 base, and 9 bases separated the two germline ends. The CDR3 sequence is 12 residues long. The germline V gene encodes CDR1 LNHDA and CDR2 SQIVND (reference sequence). The CDR3 here is CARTGENTEAFF. The CDR3 nucleotides read TGTGCCAGGACGGGGGAGAACACTGAAGCTTTCTTT.

V gene TRBV5-1 combines with J gene TRBJ1-3; 8 bases are a match to TRBD1. Germline trimming cut 4 bases from V and 0 bases from J; bases unmatched to any gene: 3. Germline CDR1 SGHRS, CDR2 YFSETQ. The CDR3 sequence is 15 residues long. The CDR3 is CASSVDRDSGNTIYF. CDR3 sequence (DNA): TGCGCCAGCAGCGTGGACAGGGACTCTGGAAACACCATATATTTT. The variable domain in full, with the rest retrieved from reference TRBV5-1 and TRBJ1-3, is KAGVTQTPRYLIKTRGQQVTLSCSPISGHRSVSWYQQTPGQGLQFLFEYFSETQRNKGNFPGRFSGRQFSNSRSEMNVSTLELGDSALYLCASSVDRDSGNTIYFGEGSWLTVV.

This clone was detected a few times. V gene TRBV7-9 combines with J gene TRBJ2-2, with a tentative D call TRBD2 (6 bases). V dropped 0 bases and J dropped 3 bases, with 11 bases sitting between them. Germline V gives CDR1 SEHNR, CDR2 FQNEAQ (reference sequence). CDR3 length equals 16 residues. CDR3: CASSLAQLADTGELFF. CDR3 in DNA: TGTGCCAGCAGCTTAGCGCAATTAGCGGACACCGGGGAGCTGTTTTTT.

V is TRBV6-6 and J is TRBJ1-2, with 8 bases matching TRBD1. The CDR3 runs 14 residues. With 4 bases clipped from V and 7 bases from J, the junction kept 8 bases outside the gene matches. Germline-derived CDR1 and CDR2 are MNHNY and SVGAGI (reference sequence). CDR3 sequence reads: CASSSLDRGPGYTF. CDR3 nucleotides: TGTGCCAGCAGTTCCCTTGACAGGGGACCTGGCTACACCTTC.

V and J are TRBV5-4 and TRBJ2-7; 7 bases match TRBD1. The trim removed 0 bases at V and 5 bases at J, leaving 5 bases unmatched. The V gene's germline CDR1 is SGHNT and CDR2 YYREEE (reference sequence). This CDR3 has 14 amino acids. In nucleotides, the CDR3 is TGTGCCAGCAGCTTGGGTGACAGGGACCACGAGCAGTACTTC. It yields the protein CASSLGDRDHEQYF.

Here the CDR3 DNA reads TGTGCCAGTAGTGGACAAAGGCTAGCTAACTATGGCTACACCTTC. This sequence encodes CASSGQRLANYGYTF. This rearrangement joins TRBV19 to TRBJ1-2, with D possibly TRBD1 on 5 matching bases. V lost 5 bases, J lost 0 bases, and 13 bases lay in between. CDR3 length: 15 residues. CDR1 LNHDA and CDR2 SQIVND come from the germline V gene (reference sequence).

The CDR3 is CASSPRDRGTGNTIYF. CDR3 DNA sequence: TGCGCCAGCAGTCCGAGGGACAGGGGGACTGGAAACACCATATATTTT. The chain has TRBV23-1 and TRBJ1-3; 11 bases agree with TRBD1. TRBV23-1 counts as an open reading frame of uncertain function. Trimming took 4 bases from V and 2 from J; bases not matched to a gene: 4. The CDR3 loop spans 16 amino acids.

This rearrangement joins TRBV5-1 to TRBJ2-5, with D possibly matching TRBD1 (6 bases). The CDR3 loop spans 14 amino acids. Germline-derived CDR1 and CDR2 are SGHRS and YFSETQ. Trimming shortened V by 4 bases and J by 4 bases, and 14 bases separated the two germline ends. Here the CDR3 DNA reads TGCGCCAGCAGCGCAAAACAGGGTTCAGAGACCCAGTACTTC. Protein product: CASSAKQGSETQYF.

This clone was recorded many times. This rearrangement joins TRBV18 to TRBJ1-2; D is unresolved. This CDR3 region has 15 residues. CDR1 KGHSH and CDR2 LQKENI come from the germline V gene. The V and J ends lost 3 bases and 5 bases respectively, with 16 bases between them. CDR3 sequence: CASSPPGRSEYGYTF. In DNA, the CDR3 is TGTGCCAGCTCACCGCCCGGGAGATCTGAGTATGGCTACACCTTC.

The V and J genes are TRBV28 and TRBJ1-1; the match to TRBD1 covers 7 bases. The CDR3 contains 14 residues. The trim removed 2 bases at V and 6 bases at J, leaving 6 bases unmatched. Germline V CDR1 and CDR2: MDHEN, SYDVKM. CDR3 loop: CASSLDRVKAEAFF. CDR3 nucleotide sequence: TGTGCCAGCAGTTTAGACAGGGTAAAGGCTGAAGCTTTCTTT.

V is TRBV5-1 and J is TRBJ2-7; 7 bases agree with TRBD2. This CDR3 is 16 amino acids long. Germline V gene data show CDR1 as SGHRS and CDR2 as YFSETQ. V lost 1 base and J lost 2; bases outside the gene matches: 9. The CDR3 nucleotides are TGCGCCAGCAGCTTGATGGGGCGGGAGAATGCCTACGAGCAGTACTTC. As protein: CASSLMGRENAYEQYF. Combining the CDR3 with reference TRBV5-1 and TRBJ2-7 gives the whole variable domain KAGVTQTPRYLIKTRGQQVTLSCSPISGHRSVSWYQQTPGQGLQFLFEYFSETQRNKGNFPGRFSGRQFSNSRSEMNVSTLELGDSALYLCASSLMGRENAYEQYFGPGTRLTVT.